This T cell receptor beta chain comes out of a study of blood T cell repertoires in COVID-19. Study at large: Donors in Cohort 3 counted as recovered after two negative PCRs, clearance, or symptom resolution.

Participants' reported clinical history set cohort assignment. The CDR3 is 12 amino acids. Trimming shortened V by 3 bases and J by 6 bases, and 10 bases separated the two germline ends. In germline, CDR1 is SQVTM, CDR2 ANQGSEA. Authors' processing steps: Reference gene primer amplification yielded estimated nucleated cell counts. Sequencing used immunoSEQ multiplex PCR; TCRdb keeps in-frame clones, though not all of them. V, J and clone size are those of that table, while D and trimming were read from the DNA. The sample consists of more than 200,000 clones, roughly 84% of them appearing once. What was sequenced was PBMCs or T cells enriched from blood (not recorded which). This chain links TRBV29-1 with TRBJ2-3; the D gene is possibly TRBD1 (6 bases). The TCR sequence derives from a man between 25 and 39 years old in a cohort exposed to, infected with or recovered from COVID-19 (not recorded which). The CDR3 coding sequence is TGCAGCGTTGACACAGGGAGCGATACGCAGTATTTT. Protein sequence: CSVDTGSDTQYF.